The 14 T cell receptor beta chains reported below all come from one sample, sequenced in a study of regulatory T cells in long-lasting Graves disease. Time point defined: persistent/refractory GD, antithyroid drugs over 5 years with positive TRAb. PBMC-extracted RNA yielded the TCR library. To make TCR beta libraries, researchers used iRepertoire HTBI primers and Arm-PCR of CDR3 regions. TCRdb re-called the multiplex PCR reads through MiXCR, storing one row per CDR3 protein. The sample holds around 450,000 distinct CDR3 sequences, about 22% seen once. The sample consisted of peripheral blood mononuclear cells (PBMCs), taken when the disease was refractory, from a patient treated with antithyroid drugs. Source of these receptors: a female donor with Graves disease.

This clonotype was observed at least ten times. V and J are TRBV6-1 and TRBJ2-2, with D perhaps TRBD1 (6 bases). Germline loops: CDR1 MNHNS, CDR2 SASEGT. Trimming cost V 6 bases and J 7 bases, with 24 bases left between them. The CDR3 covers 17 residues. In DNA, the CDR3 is TGTGCCAGCAGAAAAAGGGACACCCAGACTAATGTCGGGGAGCTGTTTTTT. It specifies CASRKRDTQTNVGELFF.

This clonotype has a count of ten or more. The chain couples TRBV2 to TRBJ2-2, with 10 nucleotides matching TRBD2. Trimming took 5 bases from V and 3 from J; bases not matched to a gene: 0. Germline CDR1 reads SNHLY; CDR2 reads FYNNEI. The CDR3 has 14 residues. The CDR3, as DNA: TGTGCCAGCAGTCTAGCGGGAGACACCGGGGAGCTGTTTTTT. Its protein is CASSLAGDTGELFF. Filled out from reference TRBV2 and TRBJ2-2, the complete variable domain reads EPEVTQTPSHQVTQMGQEVILRCVPISNHLYFYWYRQILGQKVEFLVSFYNNEISEKSEIFDDQFSVERPDGSNFTLKIRSTKLEDSAMYFCASSLAGDTGELFFGEGSRLTVL.

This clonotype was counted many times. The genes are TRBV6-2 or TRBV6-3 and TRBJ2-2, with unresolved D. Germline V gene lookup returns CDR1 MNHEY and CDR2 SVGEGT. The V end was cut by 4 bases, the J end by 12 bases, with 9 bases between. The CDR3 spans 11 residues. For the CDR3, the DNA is TGTGCCAGCAGTTCAAACCCGAAGCTGTTTTTT. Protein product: CASSSNPKLFF.

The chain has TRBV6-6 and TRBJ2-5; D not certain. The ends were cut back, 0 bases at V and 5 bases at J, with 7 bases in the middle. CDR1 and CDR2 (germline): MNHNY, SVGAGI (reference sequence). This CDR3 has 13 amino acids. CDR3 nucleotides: TGTGCCAGCAGTTACTCGATAACGGAGACCCAGTACTTC. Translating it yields CASSYSITETQYF.

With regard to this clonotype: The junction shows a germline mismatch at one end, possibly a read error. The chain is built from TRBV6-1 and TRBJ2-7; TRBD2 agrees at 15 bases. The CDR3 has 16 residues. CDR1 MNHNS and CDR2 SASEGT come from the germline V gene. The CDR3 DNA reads TGTGCCGGCAGTGCAGGACTAGCGGGAGGGCTCTACGAGCAGTACTTC. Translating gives CAGSAGLAGGLYEQYF.

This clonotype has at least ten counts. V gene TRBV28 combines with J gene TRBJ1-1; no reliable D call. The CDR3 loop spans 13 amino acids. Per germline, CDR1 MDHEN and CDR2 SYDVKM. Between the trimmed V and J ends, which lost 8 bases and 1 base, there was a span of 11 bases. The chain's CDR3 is CASGQVGNTEAFF. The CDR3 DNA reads TGTGCCAGCGGTCAAGTGGGGAACACTGAAGCTTTCTTT.

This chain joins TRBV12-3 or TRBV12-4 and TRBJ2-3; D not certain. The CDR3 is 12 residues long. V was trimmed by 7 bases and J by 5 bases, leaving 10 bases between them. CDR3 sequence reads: CASTLTVDTQYF. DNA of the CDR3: TGTGCCAGCACCCTGACGGTAGATACGCAGTATTTT.

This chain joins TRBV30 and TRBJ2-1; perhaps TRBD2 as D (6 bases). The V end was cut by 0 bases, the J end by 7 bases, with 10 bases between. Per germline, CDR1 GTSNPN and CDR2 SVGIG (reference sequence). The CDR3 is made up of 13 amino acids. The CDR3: CAWSVRGWNEQFF. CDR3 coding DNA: TGTGCCTGGAGTGTACGGGGGTGGAATGAGCAGTTCTTC.

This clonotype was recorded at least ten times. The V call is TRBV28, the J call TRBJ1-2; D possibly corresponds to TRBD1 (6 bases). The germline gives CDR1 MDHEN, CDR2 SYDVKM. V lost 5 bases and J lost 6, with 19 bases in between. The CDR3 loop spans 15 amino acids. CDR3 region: CASSPPLSGVHGYTF. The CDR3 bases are TGTGCCAGCAGTCCCCCTCTATCAGGGGTCCATGGCTACACCTTC.

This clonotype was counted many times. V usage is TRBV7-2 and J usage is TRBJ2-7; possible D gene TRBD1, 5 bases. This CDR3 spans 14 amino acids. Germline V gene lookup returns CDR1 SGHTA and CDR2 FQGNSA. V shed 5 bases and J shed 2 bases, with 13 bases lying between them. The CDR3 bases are TGTGCCAGCAGCACTACAGGTTCAGCCTACGAGCAGTACTTC. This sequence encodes CASSTTGSAYEQYF. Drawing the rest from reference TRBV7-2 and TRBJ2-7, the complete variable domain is GAGVSQSPSNKVTEKGKDVELRCDPISGHTALYWYRQSLGQGLEFLIYFQGNSAPDKSGLPSDRFSAERTGGSVSTLTIQRTQQEDSAVYLCASSTTGSAYEQYFGPGTRLTVT.

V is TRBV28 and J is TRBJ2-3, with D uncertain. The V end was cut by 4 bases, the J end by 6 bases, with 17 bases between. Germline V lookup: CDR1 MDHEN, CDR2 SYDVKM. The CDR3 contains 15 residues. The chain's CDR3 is CASSSQGRSPDTQYF. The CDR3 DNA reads TGTGCCAGCAGTTCCCAAGGACGCTCCCCGGATACGCAGTATTTT. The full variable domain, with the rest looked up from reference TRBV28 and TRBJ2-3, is DVKVTQSSRYLVKRTGEKVFLECVQDMDHENMFWYRQDPGLGLRLIYFSYDVKMKEKGDIPEGYSVSREKKERFSLILESASTNQTSMYLCASSSQGRSPDTQYFGPGTRLTVL.

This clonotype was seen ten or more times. CDR3 nucleotides: TGTGCCATCAGTGAGACCCTTTCTCGGACAGGCGCCTATGGCTACACCTTC. It codes for CAISETLSRTGAYGYTF. This rearrangement joins TRBV10-3 to TRBJ1-2, with 7 bases aligning to TRBD1. This CDR3 is 17 amino acids long. Germline trimming cut 2 bases from V and 4 bases from J; bases unmatched to any gene: 13. Germline CDR1 reads ENHRY; CDR2 reads SYGVKD.

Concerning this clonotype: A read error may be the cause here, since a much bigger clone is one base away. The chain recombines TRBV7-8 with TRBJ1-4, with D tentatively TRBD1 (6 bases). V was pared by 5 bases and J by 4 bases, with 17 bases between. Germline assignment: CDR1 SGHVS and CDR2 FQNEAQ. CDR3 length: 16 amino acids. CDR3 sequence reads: CASSQDSISFNEKLFF. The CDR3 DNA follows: TGTGCCAGCAGCCAGGACAGTATATCGTTTAATGAAAAACTGTTTTTT.

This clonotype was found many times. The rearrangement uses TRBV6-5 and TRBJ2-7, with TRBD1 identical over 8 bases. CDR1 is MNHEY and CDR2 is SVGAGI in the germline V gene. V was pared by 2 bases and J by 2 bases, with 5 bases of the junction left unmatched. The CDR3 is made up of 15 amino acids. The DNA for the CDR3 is TGTGCCAGCAGTTACCTCCGGGACAGGACCTACGAGCAGTACTTC. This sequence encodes CASSYLRDRTYEQYF.